This T cell receptor beta chain was obtained from a study of blood T cells in healthy people across ages. This clonotype was seen a few times. Using a J-beta primer mix together with a sample-barcoded 5' primer, a second PCR was run for 7 to 11 cycles. A template-switch adaptor that had 12 random nucleotides put a tag on each cDNA molecule. Using its own MiXCR run on the 5' RACE reads, TCRdb lists one record per CDR3 protein. The sample has roughly 1,500,000 distinct CDR3 sequences, 40% to 50% seen once; the top ten hold 7% to 9%. Donation came from healthy Caucasian individuals in Russia who were aged about 6 to 90. Isolated per sample were at least 7 million PBMCs. Source material: blood. The TCR comes from a woman aged 18 to 35 in good health.

This CDR3 is CASSLGTRGRNQPQHF. For the CDR3, the DNA is TGTGCCAGCAGTTTAGGGACACGGGGACGCAATCAGCCCCAGCATTTT. The rearrangement uses TRBV27 and TRBJ1-5, with a tentative D call TRBD1 (6 bases). The V end lost 2 bases, the J end lost 2 bases, and 13 bases lay between the germline ends. Germline V gene lookup returns CDR1 MNHEY and CDR2 SMNVEV (reference sequence). The length of the CDR3 is 16 residues.